The T cell receptor (beta chain) under discussion was sequenced for a study of T cells in Graves' hyperthyroidism and ophthalmopathy. This CDR3 has 14 residues. The ends were cut back, 7 bases at V and 3 bases at J, with 12 bases in the middle. Amplification of TCR beta CDR3 regions was performed using RNA transcripts as template. HTBI primers were used for first-round RT-PCR of the TCR CDR3. TCRdb processed the multiplex PCR reads anew with MiXCR; each CDR3 protein has one entry. The profile shows some 350,000 distinct CDR3 sequences, 15% to 20% of them singletons. This clonotype was detected many times.

The sequenced material came from blood. The rearrangement joins TRBV12-3 or TRBV12-4 to TRBJ2-2; possibly TRBD2 for D (6 bases). The source of this sequence is a woman under 30 with Graves' hyperthyroidism. The CDR3 region is CASTGTPDTGELFF. The CDR3 nucleotides are TGTGCCAGCACCGGGACTCCGGACACCGGGGAGCTGTTTTTT.